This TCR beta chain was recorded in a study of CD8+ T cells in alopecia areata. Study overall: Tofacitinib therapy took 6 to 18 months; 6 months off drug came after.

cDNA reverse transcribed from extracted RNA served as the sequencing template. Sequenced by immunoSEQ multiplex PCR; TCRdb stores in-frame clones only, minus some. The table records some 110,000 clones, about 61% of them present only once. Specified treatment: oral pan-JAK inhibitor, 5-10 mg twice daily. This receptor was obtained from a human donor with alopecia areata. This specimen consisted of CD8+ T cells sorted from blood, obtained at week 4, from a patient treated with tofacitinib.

The CDR3 sequence is CASSTGMWAKNIQYF. DNA for the CDR3: TGTGCCAGCAGCACGGGGATGTGGGCCAAAAACATTCAGTACTTC. The V call is TRBV13, the J call TRBJ2-4; D is possibly TRBD2 (5 bases). CDR3 size: 15 residues. Germline V lookup: CDR1 PRHDT, CDR2 FYEKMQ (reference sequence). Deletions cut 5 bases from V and 1 base from J, with 12 bases between.